This T cell receptor beta chain originates from a study of blood T cell repertoires in COVID-19. Overall study context: Sample material is recorded as cDNA or gDNA derived from T cells, B-cell-depleted T cells, or PBMCs.

The authors' processing: Estimation of nucleated cell counts relied on the amplification of reference gene primers. Method: immunoSEQ multiplex PCR; TCRdb's copy keeps in-frame clones and lacks some. That table is the source of V, J and clone size, and D and trimming were worked out from the DNA. In the table there are around 250,000 clones, 83% of which are singletons. The CDR3 is 15 residues long. Germline V lookup: CDR1 MDHEN, CDR2 SYDVKM. Trimming took off 3 bases at V and 4 bases at J, with 13 bases between the two ends. This rearrangement joins TRBV28 to TRBJ1-5; D may be TRBD1 (6 bases). Sequenced input: peripheral blood. This clonotype was sampled from an elderly man with acute or convalescent COVID-19. CDR3 protein: CASSFVGGGNQPQHF. In nucleotides, the CDR3 is TGTGCCAGCAGTTTCGTGGGAGGGGGGAATCAGCCCCAGCATTTT.